These 2 T cell receptor beta chains share one sample of origin, sequenced in a study of cytomegalovirus exposure and HLA in healthy donors. Primers for the PCR totalled 60 Vbeta and 13 Jbeta. Here immunoSEQ multiplex PCR was the method, and the copy in TCRdb shows in-frame clones only, minus some. This sample carries 150,000 to 200,000 clones, roughly 87% of them seen once, and the ten largest clones take around 0.21%. The material sequenced was PBMCs. The receptors originated from a girl in the first two years of life in good health and CMV-seronegative.

V gene TRBV14 combines with J gene TRBJ2-1; D possibly corresponds to TRBD1 (6 bases). The CDR3 covers 15 residues. The V gene's germline CDR1 is SGHDN and CDR2 FVKESK. V was shortened by 4 bases and J by 9 bases, with 19 bases between the two germline ends. CDR3 residues: CASSRSGQTWGEQFF. CDR3 sequence (DNA): TGTGCCAGCAGCCGATCCGGACAGACTTGGGGTGAGCAGTTCTTC.

This chain links TRBV12-1 with TRBJ2-3; the table gives TRBD2 as D, unverified against the DNA. TRBV12-1 is designated a pseudogene. The CDR3 has 16 residues. The CDR3 bases are TGTGCCAGCAGCTTCATAGCGGAGATAAGCACAGATACGCAGTATTTT. It specifies CASSFIAEISTDTQYF.